This T cell receptor (beta chain) was retrieved from a study of T cell responses to AZD1222 COVID-19 vaccine. Trimming took 0 bases from V and 0 from J, leaving 12 bases between them. The CDR3 length is 16 residues. The V gene's germline CDR1 is MGHRA and CDR2 YSYEKL. Clones were sequenced by immunoSEQ multiplex PCR, and TCRdb holds only the in-frame ones, with some missing. Of roughly 110,000 clones listed, less than 95% are singletons. V is TRBV4-1 and J is TRBJ2-7; tentatively, D is TRBD2 (5 bases). This clonotype originated in an adult who received the AZD1222 COVID-19 vaccine. Sequenced here: peripheral blood, sampled 28 days after the second AZD1222 dose. The CDR3, as DNA: TGCGCCAGCAGCCAAGATTACGGGGTGAGCTCCTACGAGCAGTACTTC. Translated, it gives CASSQDYGVSSYEQYF.